The T cell receptor (beta chain) described here comes from a study of cytomegalovirus exposure and HLA in healthy donors. General study points: Within the data, a cluster of highly shared sequence variants was likely a sequencing artifact. Altogether, about 160 TCR beta chains were recorded as cytomegalovirus-associated.

Worth noting for this clone: Its specificity is unknown.

The germline V and J ends were trimmed by 3 bases and 5 bases, with 16 bases remaining between them. CDR1 is KGHSH, CDR2 LQKENI, per germline. The CDR3 has 15 residues. PCR used 60 Vbeta primers and 13 Jbeta primers. Repertoires were generated with immunoSEQ multiplex PCR, while TCRdb's copy carries only in-frame clones and drops some. This table holds under 150,000 clones, about 80% found once. This TCR derives from a woman in her forties in good health and CMV-seropositive. Sequenced input: PBMCs. This chain joins TRBV18 and TRBJ1-2, with D perhaps TRBD1 (5 bases). Here the CDR3 DNA reads TGTGCCAGCTCACCCGCACATCAGGGCCTATATGGCTACACCTTC. It is translated as CASSPAHQGLYGYTF.